This T cell receptor beta chain was identified during a study of blood T cell repertoires in COVID-19. Study context: T cells, B-cell-depleted T cells, or PBMCs supplied cDNA or gDNA.

Source study methods: The assay estimated nucleated cells by amplifying reference gene primers. Sequencing was performed with immunoSEQ multiplex PCR; in TCRdb, only in-frame clones are kept and a portion is missing. V, J and clone size reflect that table, while D and trimming were determined from the DNA. The sample includes 210,000 or so clones, around 90% of them seen just once. Trimming removed 4 bases from V and 7 bases from J; junction bases left unmatched: 9. The CDR3 runs 15 residues. Germline V gives CDR1 MNHEY, CDR2 SVGEGT. This receptor was taken from a man aged 35-49 years with acute or convalescent COVID-19. Sequencing input: peripheral blood. The rearrangement links TRBV6-2 or TRBV6-3 to TRBJ2-1, with 8 bases that match TRBD1. The CDR3 nucleotides are TGTGCCAGCAGTTCCCAGGGACAGGTTATTAATGAGCAGTTCTTC. Residues: CASSSQGQVINEQFF.